The 21 T cell receptor beta chains reported below all come from one sample, sequenced in a study of blood T cells in healthy people across ages (dated by TCRdb to between 2015 and 2017). Library creation used 5' RACE. TCRdb names Illumina HiSeq 2500 as the instrument used. A second roughly 7 to 11 cycle PCR used a sample-barcoded 5' primer and a J-beta primer mix. TCRdb's own reprocessing of the public reads used fastp at Q25 and MiXCR and kept productive beta chains. Rows matching on CDR3 protein sequence are summarized as one entry with the most common DNA and genes. This sample gives about 1,000,000 distinct CDR3 sequences in total; 35% to 50% of them show up just once. The ten largest make up about 20% of the sample. The material sequenced was blood. These receptors were taken from a woman aged 55-70 years in good health.

The table lists this clonotype with a few counts. The chain has TRBV9 and TRBJ2-7, with 10 bases matching TRBD2. CDR3 length: 14 amino acids. Germline trimming cut 3 bases from V and 6 bases from J; bases unmatched to any gene: 6. The germline CDR1 and CDR2 sequences are SGDLS and YYNGEE. CDR3 loop: CASSAPGLATEQYF. CDR3 DNA sequence: TGTGCCAGCAGCGCCCCGGGACTAGCGACCGAGCAGTACTTC.

As to this clonotype: This may arise from a read error, as a much more abundant clone is one base away. This chain links TRBV12-3 or TRBV12-4 with TRBJ2-1; TRBD2 matches 7 bases. This CDR3 region has 14 residues. V lost 1 base, J lost 13 bases, and 10 bases stayed unmatched. CDR3 DNA sequence: TGTGCCAGCAGTTTAGTCGGAGGCAGCGGGGAACAGTTCTTC. Encoded protein: CASSLVGGSGEQFF.

The chain employs TRBV5-8 and TRBJ2-7; maybe TRBD1 (5 bases). Per the germline V gene, CDR1 is SGHTS and CDR2 is YDEGEE. The V end lost 4 bases, the J end lost 3 bases, and 17 bases lay between the germline ends. CDR3 length equals 15 residues. CDR3 in amino acids: CASSRPSQGNYEQYF. CDR3 coding DNA: TGTGCCAGCAGCCGACCCTCCCAGGGAAACTACGAGCAGTACTTC.

As regards this clonotype: This may be a read error: a much more frequent sequence differs by one nucleotide. The chain is built from TRBV27 and TRBJ2-7; D is unresolved. The CDR3 runs to 11 residues. In germline, CDR1 is MNHEY, CDR2 SMNVEV (reference sequence). The CDR3 is CASMEGYELYF. CDR3 nucleotides: TGTGCCAGCATGGAAGGCTACGAGCTGTACTTC.

CDR3 in amino acids: CATSAGDFYNEQFF. For the CDR3, the DNA is TGTGCCACCAGTGCGGGGGATTTCTACAATGAGCAGTTCTTC. This chain connects TRBV24-1 to TRBJ2-1; a weak D match, TRBD2 (6 bases). The CDR3 is 14 amino acids. From germline, CDR1 is KGHDR and CDR2 SFDVKD. V was clipped by 5 bases and J by 3 bases, with 10 bases between them.

This clonotype was recorded a few times. The gene calls are TRBV20-1 and TRBJ2-1; the match to TRBD2 covers 8 bases. This CDR3 comprises 17 residues. The J segment lost 6 bases and the V segment lost 6 bases, leaving 19 bases of the junction unmatched. Germline-derived CDR1 and CDR2 are DFQATT and SNEGSKA (reference sequence). In DNA, the CDR3 is TGCAGTGCCCCCAGGATCCGGACTAGCTTCCTTTTCAATGAGCAGTTCTTC. This encodes CSAPRIRTSFLFNEQFF.

This clonotype was detected a few times. This chain uses TRBV20-1 with TRBJ2-3, with D uncertain. The germline V gene has CDR1 DFQATT and CDR2 SNEGSKA (reference sequence). Trimming removed 0 bases at V and 6 bases at J, with 13 bases between. The CDR3 has 14 residues. In DNA form, the CDR3 reads TGCAGTGCTAGAGAGCAGAGGCAAACGGATACGCAGTATTTT. This translates into CSAREQRQTDTQYF.

V is TRBV20-1 and J is TRBJ2-7; 11 positions agree with TRBD2. CDR1 is DFQATT and CDR2 is SNEGSKA in the germline V gene (reference sequence). After removal of 0 bases from V and 3 bases from J, the junction contained 7 bases not matched to a gene. The CDR3 is made up of 16 amino acids. The CDR3 region has the DNA TGCAGTGCTAGAGATGAAGGGACTAGCGGAAGCTACGAGCAGTACTTC. Protein: CSARDEGTSGSYEQYF.

In this sample, this clonotype turned up many times. V gene TRBV29-1 combines with J gene TRBJ2-7, with a weak D call TRBD2 (5 bases). V was cut by 0 bases and J by 8 bases, with 11 bases left in between. This CDR3 spans 12 amino acids. Per germline, CDR1 SQVTM and CDR2 ANQGSEA. CDR3 loop: CSVEEARGQQYF. DNA of the CDR3: TGCAGCGTTGAAGAAGCCCGGGGTCAGCAGTACTTC.

The table lists this clonotype with a few counts. The chain recombines TRBV7-3 with TRBJ2-3, with D perhaps TRBD2 (6 bases). Germline CDR1 SGHTA, CDR2 FQGTGA. Trimming pared 5 bases from V and 0 bases from J, leaving 12 bases between. This CDR3 is 15 amino acids long. The DNA of the CDR3 is TGTGCCAGCAGCAACTCCGGAGGGAGCACAGATACGCAGTATTTT. This gives the protein CASSNSGGSTDTQYF. The full variable domain, its missing parts supplied by reference TRBV7-3 and TRBJ2-3, is GAGVSQTPSNKVTEKGKYVELRCDPISGHTALYWYRQSLGQGPEFLIYFQGTGAADDSGLPNDRFFAVRPEGSVSTLKIQRTERGDSAVYLCASSNSGGSTDTQYFGPGTRLTVL.

This clonotype was recorded a few times. The CDR3 nucleotides read TGCAGTGCTGAGAGGCAGTACAATGAGCAGTACTTC. Its protein product is CSAERQYNEQYF. The V call is TRBV20-1, the J call TRBJ2-1; D gene uncertain. The end of the DNA aligns better with TRBJ2-7, so the J call may be wrong. The CDR3 spans 12 residues. CDR1 and CDR2 from the germline V gene are DFQATT and SNEGSKA (reference sequence).

This chain joins TRBV18 and TRBJ2-3; TRBD2 agrees at 7 bases. The germline V gene has CDR1 KGHSH and CDR2 LQKENI. With V trimmed by 4 bases and J by 1 base, 8 bases remained unmatched. The CDR3 is 16 amino acids. The CDR3: CASSRERDWGTDTQYF. In nucleotides, the CDR3 is TGTGCCAGCTCACGGGAGCGGGACTGGGGCACAGATACGCAGTATTTT. The full variable domain, rest sourced from reference TRBV18 and TRBJ2-3, is NAGVMQNPRHLVRRRGQEARLRCSPMKGHSHVYWYRQLPEEGLKFMVYLQKENIIDESGMPKERFSAEFPKEGPSILRIQQVVRGDSAAYFCASSRERDWGTDTQYFGPGTRLTVL.

This clonotype showed up many times. The chain links TRBV7-2 to TRBJ1-4, with TRBD1 as a possible D gene (5 bases). This CDR3 contains 15 residues. The germline V gene has CDR1 SGHTA and CDR2 FQGNSA. V lost 3 bases and J 0 bases, leaving 8 bases between the germline ends. CDR3 sequence reads: CASSLVGATNEKLFF. The CDR3 DNA follows: TGTGCCAGCAGCTTGGTGGGGGCAACTAATGAAAAACTGTTTTTT.

J is TRBJ1-5 and V is TRBV14; D possibly corresponds to TRBD1 (5 bases). CDR1 SGHDN and CDR2 FVKESK come from the germline V gene. There are 15 residues in the CDR3. The V gene lost 4 bases and the J gene lost 1 base, with 11 bases spanning the gap. CDR3 protein: CASSPGLPSNQPQHF. The CDR3 DNA reads as TGTGCCAGCAGCCCGGGACTTCCAAGCAATCAGCCCCAGCATTTT.

This clonotype was counted only a few times. The rearrangement uses TRBV3-1 and TRBJ2-1, with 10 bases aligning to TRBD1. Germline V gene lookup returns CDR1 LGHDT and CDR2 YNNKEL (reference sequence). The junction had 2 bases not matched to a gene; V was cut back by 1 base and J by 5 bases. The CDR3 is made up of 15 amino acids. Here the CDR3 reads CASSQVTGGNNEQFF. For the CDR3, the DNA is TGTGCCAGCAGCCAAGTGACAGGGGGCAACAATGAGCAGTTCTTC.

V and J are TRBV5-1 and TRBJ2-1; D may be TRBD1 (7 bases). CDR3 length: 15 amino acids. The germline gives CDR1 SGHRS, CDR2 YFSETQ. V lost 4 bases and J 9 bases, leaving 20 bases between the germline ends. The CDR3 loop reads CASSPGQPVGSEQFF. CDR3 DNA sequence: TGCGCCAGCAGCCCGGGACAGCCGGTCGGGAGTGAGCAGTTCTTC. The variable domain in full, completed from reference TRBV5-1 and TRBJ2-1, reads KAGVTQTPRYLIKTRGQQVTLSCSPISGHRSVSWYQQTPGQGLQFLFEYFSETQRNKGNFPGRFSGRQFSNSRSEMNVSTLELGDSALYLCASSPGQPVGSEQFFGPGTRLTVL.

A few counts support this clonotype. The chain couples TRBV7-9 to TRBJ1-5, with unresolved D. Trimming left V 1 base short and J 5 bases short, with 9 bases between. CDR1 is SEHNR and CDR2 is FQNEAQ in the germline V gene (reference sequence). The CDR3 spans 14 residues. CDR3 sequence (DNA): TGTGCCAGCAGCTTAGGGGTGGTCGATCAGCCCCAGCATTTT. It codes for CASSLGVVDQPQHF.

This clonotype has just a few counts. The chain links TRBV7-3 to TRBJ2-5; TRBD1 matches at 7 bases. V lost 4 bases to trimming and J lost 3 bases; unmatched junction nucleotides: 5. The CDR3 covers 14 residues. Germline CDR1 and CDR2: SGHTA and FQGTGA. This CDR3 is CASSSTGMEETQYF. CDR3 coding DNA: TGTGCCAGCAGCTCGACAGGGATGGAAGAGACCCAGTACTTC.

This clonotype has a handful of counts. One base away lies a much larger clone, so this may be a sequencing read error. J is TRBJ2-5 and V is TRBV28; no reliable D call. The V gene lost 2 bases and the J gene lost 4 bases, with 5 bases spanning the gap. The CDR3 has 12 residues. CDR1 is MDHEN, CDR2 SYDVKM, per germline. The CDR3 coding sequence is TGTGCCAGCAGTTTAAGGGTAGAGACCCAGTACTTC. It specifies CASSLRVETQYF.

V is TRBV4-2 and J is TRBJ2-5, with 9 positions matching TRBD2. Trimming cost V 0 bases and J 11 bases; bases outside gene matches: 13. Germline assignment: CDR1 LGHNA and CDR2 YNFKEQ. The CDR3 spans 16 residues. The CDR3 sequence: CASSQETAGGGNEQYF. The CDR3 nucleotides are TGTGCCAGCAGCCAAGAGACAGCGGGAGGAGGCAATGAGCAGTACTTC.

The gene calls are TRBV5-1 and TRBJ1-2, with D unclear. The CDR3 totals 12 residues. V lost 2 bases, J lost 6 bases, and 8 bases lay in between. Germline V CDR1 and CDR2: SGHRS, YFSETQ. The CDR3 coding sequence is TGCGCCAGCAGCTTTCTTTCAGATGGCTACACCTTC. This encodes CASSFLSDGYTF.